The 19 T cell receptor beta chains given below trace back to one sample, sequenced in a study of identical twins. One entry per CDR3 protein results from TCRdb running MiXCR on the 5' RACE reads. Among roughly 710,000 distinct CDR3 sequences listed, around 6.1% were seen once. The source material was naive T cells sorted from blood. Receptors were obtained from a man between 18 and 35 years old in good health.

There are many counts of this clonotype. The CDR3 DNA reads as TGCAGCGTTGAACTAGCGGGAGGGTACAATGAGCAGTTCTTC. Its protein product is CSVELAGGYNEQFF. The V and J genes are TRBV29-1 and TRBJ2-1; 12 nucleotides align to TRBD2. Germline V gives CDR1 SQVTM, CDR2 ANQGSEA. Trimming took 2 bases from V and 4 from J; bases not matched to a gene: 0. The CDR3 runs to 14 residues.

The CDR3 sequence is CASSMAGTGVPYEQYF. In DNA, the CDR3 is TGTGCCAGCAGCATGGCCGGGACAGGGGTCCCCTACGAGCAGTACTTC. The V gene is TRBV7-2, the J gene TRBJ2-7; 10 bases map to TRBD1. V trimming: 5 bases; J trimming: 2 bases; junction bases outside the gene matches: 9. This CDR3 has 16 amino acids. Germline-derived CDR1 and CDR2 are SGHTA and FQGNSA. Using reference TRBV7-2 and TRBJ2-7 for the parts outside the CDR3, the full variable domain is GAGVSQSPSNKVTEKGKDVELRCDPISGHTALYWYRQSLGQGLEFLIYFQGNSAPDKSGLPSDRFSAERTGGSVSTLTIQRTQQEDSAVYLCASSMAGTGVPYEQYFGPGTRLTVT.

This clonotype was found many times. The CDR3 coding sequence is TGTGCCAGCAGTTTATCACTCGGCTATCCCTACGAGCAGTACTTC. Its protein is CASSLSLGYPYEQYF. V is TRBV27 and J is TRBJ2-7; D is uncertain. The CDR3 runs to 15 residues. The V and J ends lost 0 bases and 2 bases respectively, with 11 bases between them. Germline-derived CDR1 and CDR2 are MNHEY and SMNVEV (reference sequence).

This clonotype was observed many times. CDR3 bases: TGCGCCAGCAGCCCGGGACTAGCGGGAGCGGAGCAGTTCTTC. This gives the protein CASSPGLAGAEQFF. The rearrangement uses TRBV4-3 and TRBJ2-1; the match to TRBD2 covers 14 bases. J lost 10 bases, V lost 4 bases, and 3 bases had no gene match. The CDR3 runs 14 residues. Germline assignment: CDR1 LGHNA and CDR2 YSLEER.

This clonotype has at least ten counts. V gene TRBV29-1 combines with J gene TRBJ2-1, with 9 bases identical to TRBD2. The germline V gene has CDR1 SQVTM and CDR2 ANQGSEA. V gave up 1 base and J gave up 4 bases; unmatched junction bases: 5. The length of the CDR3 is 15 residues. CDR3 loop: CSVEGTSEPYNEQFF. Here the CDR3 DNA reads TGCAGCGTTGAAGGGACTAGCGAACCATACAATGAGCAGTTCTTC.

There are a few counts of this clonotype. The CDR3 DNA reads as TGTGCCAGCAGTCCTCGGGGGTTGCAGTACTTC. Protein: CASSPRGLQYF. This rearrangement joins TRBV28 to TRBJ2-7; the D gene is possibly TRBD2 (6 bases). V was pared by 5 bases and J by 9 bases, with 11 bases between. Germline V gene data show CDR1 as MDHEN and CDR2 as SYDVKM. This CDR3 is 11 amino acids long.

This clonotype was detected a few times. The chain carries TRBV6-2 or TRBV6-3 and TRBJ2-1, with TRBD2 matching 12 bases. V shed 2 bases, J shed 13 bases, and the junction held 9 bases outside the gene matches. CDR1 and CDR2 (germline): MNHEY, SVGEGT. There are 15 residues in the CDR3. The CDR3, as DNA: TGTGCCAGCAGTTACCGGGGGCTAGCGGGAGGGCGTCAGTTCTTC. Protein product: CASSYRGLAGGRQFF.

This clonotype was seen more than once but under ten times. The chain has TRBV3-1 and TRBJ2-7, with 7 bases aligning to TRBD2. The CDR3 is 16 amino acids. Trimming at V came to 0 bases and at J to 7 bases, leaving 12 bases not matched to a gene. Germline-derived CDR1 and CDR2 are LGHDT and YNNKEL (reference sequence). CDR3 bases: TGTGCCAGCAGCCAAGATCAGCGGGGTCCCATTTTGGAGCAGTACTTC. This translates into CASSQDQRGPILEQYF.

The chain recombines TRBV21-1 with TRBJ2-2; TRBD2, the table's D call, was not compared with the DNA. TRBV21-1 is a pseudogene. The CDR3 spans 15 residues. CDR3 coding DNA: TGTGCCAGCAGCAAAGGTGGCAGGGCCCACGGGGAGCTGTTTTTT. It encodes CASSKGGRAHGELFF.

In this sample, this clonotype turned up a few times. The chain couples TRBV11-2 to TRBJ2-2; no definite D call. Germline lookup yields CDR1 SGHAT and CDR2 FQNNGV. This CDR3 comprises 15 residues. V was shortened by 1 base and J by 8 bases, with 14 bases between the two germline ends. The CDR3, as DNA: TGTGCCAGCAGCTTAGGGTGGGGTGCAGCGGGGGAGCTGTTTTTT. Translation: CASSLGWGAAGELFF. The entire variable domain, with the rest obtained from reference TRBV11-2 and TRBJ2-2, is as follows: EAGVAQSPRYKIIEKRQSVAFWCNPISGHATLYWYQQILGQGPKLLIQFQNNGVVDDSQLPKDRFSAERLKGVDSTLKIQPAKLEDSAVYLCASSLGWGAAGELFFGEGSRLTVL.

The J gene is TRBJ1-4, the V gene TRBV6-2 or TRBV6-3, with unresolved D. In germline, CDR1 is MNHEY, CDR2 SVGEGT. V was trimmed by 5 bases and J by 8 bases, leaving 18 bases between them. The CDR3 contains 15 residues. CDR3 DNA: TGTGCCAGCAGTCACCCGAGAGAGGAGCGCGAAAAACTGTTTTTT. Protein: CASSHPREEREKLFF.

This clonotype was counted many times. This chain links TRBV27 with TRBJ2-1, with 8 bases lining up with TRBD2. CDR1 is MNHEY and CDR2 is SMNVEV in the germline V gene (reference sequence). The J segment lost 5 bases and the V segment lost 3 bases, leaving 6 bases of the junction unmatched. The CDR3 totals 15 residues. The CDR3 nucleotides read TGTGCCAGCAGTTTGGCGGGGGGAGGGGACAATGAGCAGTTCTTC. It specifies CASSLAGGGDNEQFF.

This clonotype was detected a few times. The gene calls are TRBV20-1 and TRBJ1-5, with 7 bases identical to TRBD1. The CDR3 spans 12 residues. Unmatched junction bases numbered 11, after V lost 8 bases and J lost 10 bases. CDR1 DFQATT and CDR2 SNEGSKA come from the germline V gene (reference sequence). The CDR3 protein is CSWADRSGPQHF. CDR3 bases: TGCAGTTGGGCGGACAGGAGTGGTCCCCAGCATTTT.

CDR3 nucleotides: TGTGCCAGCAGTTACAGTTCGACTAGCGGGCAGCAGTTCTTC. This encodes CASSYSSTSGQQFF. The chain carries TRBV6-5 and TRBJ2-1; 10 bases align to TRBD2. Germline CDR1 reads MNHEY; CDR2 reads SVGAGI. The CDR3 has 14 amino acids. Trimming removed 2 bases from V and 11 bases from J; junction bases left unmatched: 6.

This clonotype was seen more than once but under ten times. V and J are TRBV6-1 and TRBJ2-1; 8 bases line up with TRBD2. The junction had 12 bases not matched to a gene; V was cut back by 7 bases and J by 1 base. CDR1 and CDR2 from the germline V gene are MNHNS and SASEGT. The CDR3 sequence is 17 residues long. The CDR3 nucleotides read TGTGCCAGCACCCCCGGGGCAAGCGGGAGTTCCTACAATGAGCAGTTCTTC. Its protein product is CASTPGASGSSYNEQFF.

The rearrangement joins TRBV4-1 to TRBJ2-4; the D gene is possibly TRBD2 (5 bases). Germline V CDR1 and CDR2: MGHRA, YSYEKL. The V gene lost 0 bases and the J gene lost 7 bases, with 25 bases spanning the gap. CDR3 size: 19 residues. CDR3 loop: CASSQDLVRTLNLGNIQYF. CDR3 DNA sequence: TGCGCCAGCAGCCAAGATTTAGTGAGGACTCTAAATTTGGGGAACATTCAGTACTTC.

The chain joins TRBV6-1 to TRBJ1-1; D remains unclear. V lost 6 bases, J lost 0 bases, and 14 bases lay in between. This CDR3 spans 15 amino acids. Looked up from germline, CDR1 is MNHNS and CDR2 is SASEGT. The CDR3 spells CASRRPEGVNTEAFF. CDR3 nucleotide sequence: TGTGCCAGCAGACGACCGGAAGGAGTGAACACTGAAGCTTTCTTT.

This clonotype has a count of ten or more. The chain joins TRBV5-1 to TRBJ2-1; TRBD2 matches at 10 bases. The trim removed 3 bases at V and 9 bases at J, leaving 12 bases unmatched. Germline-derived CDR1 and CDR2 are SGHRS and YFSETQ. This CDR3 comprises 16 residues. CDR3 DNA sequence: TGCGCCAGCAGCTCGGGGCTAGCGGGAGCTCGAGGTGAGCAGTTCTTC. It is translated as CASSSGLAGARGEQFF.

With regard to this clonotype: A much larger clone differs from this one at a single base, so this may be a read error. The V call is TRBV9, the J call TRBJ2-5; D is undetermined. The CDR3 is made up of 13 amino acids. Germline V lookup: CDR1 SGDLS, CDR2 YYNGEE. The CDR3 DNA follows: TGTGCCAGCAACGTAGGCAGTCAAGAGACCCAGTACTTC. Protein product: CASNVGSQETQYF.